This entry lists 22 T cell receptor beta chains sequenced from one sample in a study of cytomegalovirus exposure and HLA in healthy donors. Primers for the PCR totalled 60 Vbeta and 13 Jbeta. Measured with immunoSEQ multiplex PCR; TCRdb has only the in-frame clones, and not every one. The repertoire holds 200,000 to 250,000 clones, with approximately 84% as singletons. The source material was PBMCs. The receptor set was obtained from a woman in her 40s in good health and CMV-seronegative.

CDR3 bases: TGCGCCAGCAGCCAAGGTGGTTCCGGGGACGAGCAGTACTTC. It codes for CASSQGGSGDEQYF. The chain joins TRBV4-3 to TRBJ2-7; a weak D match, TRBD2 (5 bases). CDR3 length equals 14 residues. Trimming removed 1 base at V and 5 bases at J, with 12 bases between. Germline-derived CDR1 and CDR2 are LGHNA and YSLEER.

The V and J genes are TRBV27 and TRBJ2-3, with 11 bases matching TRBD2. This CDR3 has 19 amino acids. J gave up 7 bases and V 3 bases, and 18 bases lay outside the gene matches. CDR1 and CDR2 (germline): MNHEY, SMNVEV (reference sequence). CDR3 in amino acids: CASSFGLAGGSHPSNTQYF. The CDR3 region has the DNA TGTGCCAGCAGTTTCGGCCTAGCGGGGGGCTCTCATCCCTCCAATACGCAGTATTTT.

This clone appeared once. The chain is built from TRBV4-3 and TRBJ2-2, with 9 positions matching TRBD2. The V and J ends lost 4 bases and 4 bases, in that order; junction bases with no gene match: 4. The CDR3 contains 15 residues. Germline CDR1 LGHNA, CDR2 YSLEER. The CDR3 loop reads CASSPAGGSTGELFF. CDR3 coding DNA: TGCGCCAGCAGCCCCGCGGGGGGGAGCACCGGGGAGCTGTTTTTT.

The CDR3 nucleotides are TGTGCCAGTAGTAGAGTGAACACTGAAGCTTTCTTT. This translates into CASSRVNTEAFF. V is TRBV19 and J is TRBJ1-1; D uncertain. The CDR3 totals 12 residues. Trimming pared 4 bases from V and 0 bases from J, leaving 3 bases between. Germline assignment: CDR1 LNHDA and CDR2 SQIVND (reference sequence).

This chain connects TRBV7-2 to TRBJ2-5; 8 nucleotides align to TRBD2. Per the germline V gene, CDR1 is SGHTA and CDR2 is FQGNSA. The CDR3 is 14 amino acids. Here the CDR3 reads CLLGEAGVQETQYF. The CDR3 DNA reads as TGTCTCCTAGGTGAAGCGGGGGTACAAGAGACCCAGTACTTC.

This rearrangement joins TRBV4-3 to TRBJ1-2, with 8 bases lining up with TRBD1. The CDR3 sequence is 16 residues long. Germline lookup yields CDR1 LGHNA and CDR2 YSLEER. V gave up 4 bases and J gave up 4 bases; unmatched junction bases: 11. This chain's CDR3 is CASSPRGQGASYGYTF. CDR3 DNA: TGCGCCAGCAGCCCCAGAGGGCAGGGGGCAAGCTATGGCTACACCTTC.

The chain uses TRBV7-9 and TRBJ2-7; D is possibly TRBD2 (7 bases). CDR3 length: 14 residues. Germline-derived CDR1 and CDR2 are SEHNR and FQNEAQ (reference sequence). V gave up 5 bases and J gave up 5 bases, with 16 bases separating them. The CDR3 nucleotides are TGTGCCAGCAGCCCATTCGGGGGGCTTAACGAGCAGTACTTC. It translates to CASSPFGGLNEQYF.

The chain combines TRBV11-2 with TRBJ2-7; 8 bases agree with TRBD1. From germline, CDR1 is SGHAT and CDR2 FQNNGV. CDR3 size: 14 residues. With V trimmed by 1 base and J by 3 bases, 2 bases remained unmatched. The CDR3 coding sequence is TGTGCCAGCAGCTTAGGAACAGGGGGCTACGAGCAGTACTTC. This codes for CASSLGTGGYEQYF. The full variable domain, with the rest looked up from reference TRBV11-2 and TRBJ2-7, is EAGVAQSPRYKIIEKRQSVAFWCNPISGHATLYWYQQILGQGPKLLIQFQNNGVVDDSQLPKDRFSAERLKGVDSTLKIQPAKLEDSAVYLCASSLGTGGYEQYFGPGTRLTVT.

The rearrangement joins TRBV30 to TRBJ1-1, with D unresolved. CDR1 is GTSNPN and CDR2 is SVGIG in the germline V gene (reference sequence). Trimming removed 4 bases from V and 7 bases from J, with 13 bases in between. This CDR3 contains 12 residues. The CDR3 DNA reads TGTGCCTGGAACTTCGAAGCAATTGAAGCTTTCTTT. Encoded protein: CAWNFEAIEAFF.

This chain connects TRBV7-9 to TRBJ2-3; D is uncertain. CDR3 length equals 14 residues. The V end lost 1 base, the J end lost 0 bases, and 5 bases lay between the germline ends. Per the germline V gene, CDR1 is SEHNR and CDR2 is FQNEAQ (reference sequence). CDR3 DNA sequence: TGTGCCAGCAGCTTAGGCGTCAGCACAGATACGCAGTATTTT. Its translation: CASSLGVSTDTQYF. The complete variable domain, with remaining parts taken from reference TRBV7-9 and TRBJ2-3, reads DTGVSQNPRHKITKRGQNVTFRCDPISEHNRLYWYRQTLGQGPEFLTYFQNEAQLEKSRLLSDRFSAERPKGSFSTLEIQRTEQGDSAMYLCASSLGVSTDTQYFGPGTRLTVL.

V and J are TRBV15 and TRBJ1-6; no clear D. This CDR3 is built from 14 residues. V lost 5 bases and J lost 0, with 5 bases in between. Germline-derived CDR1 and CDR2 are LNHNV and YYDKDF (reference sequence). The CDR3 DNA reads TGTGCCACCAGCGGGAGCTCCTATAATTCACCCCTCCACTTT. It yields the protein CATSGSSYNSPLHF.

The V gene is TRBV5-4, the J gene TRBJ1-6; 10 nucleotides match TRBD1. The CDR3 is made up of 15 amino acids. Germline CDR1 is SGHNT and CDR2 is YYREEE (reference sequence). The V segment lost 5 bases and the J segment 3 bases; nucleotides outside the gene matches: 2. The CDR3: CASRGQGIYNSPLHF. The CDR3 nucleotides are TGTGCCAGCAGGGGACAGGGGATCTATAATTCACCCCTCCACTTT.

The rearrangement links TRBV6-1 to TRBJ1-4, with D hard to call. There are 14 residues in the CDR3. Trimming shortened V by 7 bases and J by 8 bases, and 17 bases separated the two germline ends. Germline V CDR1 and CDR2: MNHNS, SASEGT. CDR3 region: CASNQPVNSEKLFF. CDR3 sequence (DNA): TGTGCCAGCAACCAACCTGTAAACAGCGAAAAACTGTTTTTT.

A few counts support this clone. The chain carries TRBV2 and TRBJ2-5, with 8 bases lining up with TRBD1. The CDR3 runs 15 residues. From germline, CDR1 is SNHLY and CDR2 FYNNEI. V trimming: 6 bases; J trimming: 1 base; junction bases outside the gene matches: 7. Written as DNA, the CDR3 is TGTGCCAGCAGCGAACGGACAGGGACCCAAGAGACCCAGTACTTC. Translation gives CASSERTGTQETQYF.

The chain is built from TRBV4-2 and TRBJ1-2; 7 positions match TRBD1. The ends lost 0 bases at V and 4 bases at J; junction bases unmatched: 11. This CDR3 spans 17 amino acids. Germline V gene lookup returns CDR1 LGHNA and CDR2 YNFKEQ. CDR3 nucleotide sequence: TGTGCCAGCAGCCAAGAGCCTCGGACAGGCGAACTCTATGGCTACACCTTC. Protein sequence: CASSQEPRTGELYGYTF.

The chain joins TRBV4-3 to TRBJ1-5, with 9 positions matching TRBD1. Per germline, CDR1 LGHNA and CDR2 YSLEER. V lost 1 base and J lost 4; bases outside the gene matches: 2. The CDR3 length is 15 residues. The CDR3 is CASSQGTGDNQPQHF. In DNA, the CDR3 is TGCGCCAGCAGCCAAGGGACAGGGGATAATCAGCCCCAGCATTTT.

The chain is built from TRBV7-8 and TRBJ1-5; the D is unclear. Germline V gene sequence: CDR1 SGHVS, CDR2 FQNEAQ. With 1 base removed from V and 9 bases from J, the gap between germline ends came to 16 bases. The CDR3 length is 15 residues. The CDR3 reads CASSLVLEGGRPQHF. CDR3 nucleotide sequence: TGTGCCAGCAGCTTAGTGTTGGAGGGTGGACGGCCCCAGCATTTT.

The chain recombines TRBV5-5 with TRBJ2-7; 8 bases line up with TRBD1. The J segment lost 0 bases and the V segment lost 3 bases, leaving 5 bases of the junction unmatched. The CDR3 loop spans 15 amino acids. Germline loops: CDR1 SGHKS, CDR2 YYEKEE (reference sequence). CDR3 protein: CASSWSTGASYEQYF. The CDR3 coding sequence is TGTGCCAGCAGCTGGTCGACAGGGGCCTCCTACGAGCAGTACTTC.

The chain combines TRBV6-5 with TRBJ2-1; D gene unclear. Looked up from germline, CDR1 is MNHEY and CDR2 is SVGAGI. Trimming removed 0 bases from V and 7 bases from J, with 7 bases in between. The CDR3 length is 13 residues. The CDR3 protein is CASSYSMQNEQFF. The CDR3 nucleotides read TGTGCCAGCAGTTACTCTATGCAGAATGAGCAGTTCTTC.

About this clone: At the DNA level, this CDR3 is encoded by other sequences in the same sample as well. V is TRBV11-2 and J is TRBJ2-1; 10 positions match TRBD2. Germline V gene data show CDR1 as SGHAT and CDR2 as FQNNGV. There are 15 residues in the CDR3. V lost 2 bases, J lost 4 bases, and 2 bases stayed unmatched. CDR3: CASSLLAGVYNEQFF. The CDR3 region has the DNA TGTGCCAGCAGCTTACTAGCGGGGGTTTACAATGAGCAGTTCTTC.

The chain carries TRBV7-9 and TRBJ2-3, with D perhaps matching TRBD2 (6 bases). The CDR3 loop spans 16 amino acids. V lost 5 bases to trimming and J lost 4 bases, with 19 bases between them. CDR1 is SEHNR and CDR2 is FQNEAQ in the germline V gene (reference sequence). The CDR3, as DNA: TGTGCCAGCAGCCCACGGGACTTGGGTCCAGCAGATACGCAGTATTTT. This translates into CASSPRDLGPADTQYF. Filled out from reference TRBV7-9 and TRBJ2-3, the complete variable domain reads DTGVSQNPRHKITKRGQNVTFRCDPISEHNRLYWYRQTLGQGPEFLTYFQNEAQLEKSRLLSDRFSAERPKGSFSTLEIQRTEQGDSAMYLCASSPRDLGPADTQYFGPGTRLTVL.

J is TRBJ2-7 and V is TRBV7-6, with 8 nucleotides matching TRBD1. Germline lookup yields CDR1 SGHVS and CDR2 FNYEAQ. The CDR3 is 15 amino acids. With 5 bases clipped from V and 3 bases from J, the junction kept 9 bases outside the gene matches. The CDR3 sequence is CASSERTGSSYEQYF. For the CDR3, the DNA is TGTGCCAGCAGCGAAAGGACAGGGTCCAGCTACGAGCAGTACTTC.